The clone carrying this T cell receptor (beta chain) appeared once. The data were taken from a study of OX40 agonist ivuxolimab in advanced cancers. With 5 bases removed from V and 0 bases from J, the gap between germline ends came to 15 bases. The CDR3 covers 16 residues. Per the germline V gene, CDR1 is LNHDA and CDR2 is SQIVND (reference sequence). Here immunoSEQ multiplex PCR was the method, and the copy in TCRdb shows in-frame clones only, minus some. The sample has over 85,000 clones; around 84% are singletons. Sequenced material: CD4+ or CD8+ T cells sorted from blood, taken in a trial of the OX40 agonist ivuxolimab. The rearrangement uses TRBV19 and TRBJ2-3, with D tentatively TRBD2 (5 bases). The sequence was collected from an adult with an advanced solid tumor such as melanoma, head and neck, liver or kidney cancer. This chain's CDR3 is CASSRRRQASTDTQYF. CDR3 nucleotides: TGTGCCAGTAGTCGGAGGCGGCAGGCCAGCACAGATACGCAGTATTTT. The full variable domain, rest sourced from reference TRBV19 and TRBJ2-3, is DGGITQSPKYLFRKEGQNVTLSCEQNLNHDAMYWYRQDPGQGLRLIYYSQIVNDFQKGDIAEGYSVSREKKESFPLTVTSAQKNPTAFYLCASSRRRQASTDTQYFGPGTRLTVL.